The 24 T cell receptor beta chains below all came from one sample that was sequenced in a study of blood T cells in healthy people across ages. The use of a sample-barcoded 5' primer and a J-beta primer mix characterized a second PCR of roughly 7 to 11 cycles. TCRdb independently ran MiXCR on the 5' RACE reads; one entry per CDR3 protein. The sample holds more than 500,000 distinct CDR3 sequences, approximately 27% seen once. Input material: blood. All receptors come from an older woman in good health.

This clonotype occurred a few times. The rearrangement uses TRBV4-1 and TRBJ2-3; D unclear. V dropped 1 base and J dropped 4 bases, with 0 bases sitting between them. This CDR3 is built from 11 residues. The germline CDR1 and CDR2 sequences are MGHRA and YSYEKL. The CDR3 here is CASSQADTQYF. CDR3 in DNA: TGCGCCAGCAGCCAAGCAGATACGCAGTATTTT.

The rearrangement joins TRBV6-1 to TRBJ2-2; 7 nucleotides line up with TRBD1. The CDR3 has 17 amino acids. V dropped 6 bases and J dropped 2; count of bases not matched to a gene: 12. Per germline, CDR1 MNHNS and CDR2 SASEGT. The CDR3 DNA reads TGTGCCAGCAGACGAACGCCGGGACAGCAAAACACCGGGGAGCTGTTTTTT. Amino acid sequence: CASRRTPGQQNTGELFF.

The CDR3 sequence is CSASPPGQGRTEAFF. Written as DNA, the CDR3 is TGCAGTGCTAGCCCCCCGGGACAGGGAAGAACTGAAGCTTTCTTT. The V call is TRBV20-1, the J call TRBJ1-1, with TRBD1 matching over 9 bases. Trimming removed 3 bases from V and 5 bases from J; junction bases left unmatched: 10. CDR3 size: 15 residues. Germline CDR1 reads DFQATT; CDR2 reads SNEGSKA (reference sequence).

This clonotype turned up a few times. V and J are TRBV20-1 and TRBJ1-1, with TRBD1 matching over 9 bases. The CDR3 has 15 amino acids. Germline CDR1 reads DFQATT; CDR2 reads SNEGSKA (reference sequence). Losses at the gene ends were 2 bases for V and 5 bases for J; bases not matched to a gene: 9. In DNA, the CDR3 is TGCAGTGCTAGATCCCGGGACAGGGTTTGGACTGAAGCTTTCTTT. Amino acids: CSARSRDRVWTEAFF.

This clonotype was counted between two and nine times. V usage is TRBV30 and J usage is TRBJ1-1; 10 bases agree with TRBD1. The junction had 7 bases not matched to a gene; V was cut back by 5 bases and J by 4 bases. Germline CDR1 is GTSNPN and CDR2 is SVGIG (reference sequence). This CDR3 spans 14 amino acids. CDR3 residues: CAWDRGPSVTEAFF. The CDR3 DNA sequence: TGTGCCTGGGACAGGGGGCCGTCGGTCACTGAAGCTTTCTTT.

This chain connects TRBV2 to TRBJ2-1; D not resolved. V was trimmed by 8 bases and J by 9 bases, leaving 11 bases between them. CDR3 length: 11 amino acids. Germline V CDR1 and CDR2: SNHLY, FYNNEI. The CDR3 DNA is TGTGCCAGCTATATTATCGGTGAGCAGTTCTTC. Translation gives CASYIIGEQFF.

This clonotype was counted a few times. This chain uses TRBV12-3 or TRBV12-4 with TRBJ2-7, with 10 bases lining up with TRBD2. This CDR3 is built from 14 residues. V lost 6 bases to trimming and J lost 2 bases; unmatched junction nucleotides: 4. The chain's CDR3 is CASSSLAGTYEQYF. The CDR3 region has the DNA TGTGCCAGCAGCTCACTAGCGGGGACCTACGAGCAGTACTTC.

V gene TRBV6-6 combines with J gene TRBJ2-3; 7 nucleotides match TRBD1. Losses at the gene ends were 6 bases for V and 1 base for J; bases not matched to a gene: 13. Germline V gives CDR1 MNHNY, CDR2 SVGAGI (reference sequence). The length of the CDR3 is 17 residues. The CDR3 DNA is TGTGCCAGCAGCCGGCCCGAGGGGGCGTACGGCACAGATACGCAGTATTTT. As protein: CASSRPEGAYGTDTQYF.

This chain links TRBV27 with TRBJ1-1, with 8 bases fitting TRBD1. The CDR3 has 14 residues. The V and J ends lost 6 bases and 1 base, in that order; junction bases with no gene match: 4. Per germline, CDR1 MNHEY and CDR2 SMNVEV (reference sequence). CDR3 DNA: TGTGCCAGCAGACCGGGACAGGAGAACACTGAAGCTTTCTTT. Translated: CASRPGQENTEAFF.

The chain links TRBV7-8 to TRBJ1-3; D is unclear. Germline CDR1 reads SGHVS; CDR2 reads FQNEAQ. V lost 1 base and J lost 0, with 10 bases in between. This CDR3 is 16 amino acids long. For the CDR3, the DNA is TGTGCCAGCAGCTTAGGGCAGACGCACTCTGGAAACACCATATATTTT. It specifies CASSLGQTHSGNTIYF.

This clonotype was found many times. The chain is built from TRBV29-1 and TRBJ2-1, with 10 bases fitting TRBD2. Germline V gene lookup returns CDR1 SQVTM and CDR2 ANQGSEA. V dropped 3 bases and J dropped 8; count of bases not matched to a gene: 7. CDR3 size: 14 residues. DNA of the CDR3: TGCAGCGTTGATTTCAGCGGGGGGGGCGATGAGCAGTTCTTC. This sequence encodes CSVDFSGGGDEQFF.

This chain joins TRBV24-1 and TRBJ2-7, with D possibly matching TRBD2 (7 bases). The CDR3 runs 12 residues. With 9 bases removed from V and 7 bases from J, the gap between germline ends came to 15 bases. Per germline, CDR1 KGHDR and CDR2 SFDVKD. The CDR3 nucleotides are TGTGCCACCCACCCGGGGGGCCGGGAGCAGTACTTC. Translated, it gives CATHPGGREQYF.

The chain employs TRBV4-1 and TRBJ1-5; possibly TRBD1 for D (6 bases). V gave up 1 base and J gave up 5 bases, with 15 bases separating them. The CDR3 loop spans 16 amino acids. Germline V CDR1 and CDR2: MGHRA, YSYEKL. Here the CDR3 DNA reads TGCGCCAGCAGCCAAGGGGATCGACAGGCATATCAGCCCCAGCATTTT. Translated: CASSQGDRQAYQPQHF.

This clonotype was picked up one time. The V and J genes are TRBV18 and TRBJ2-5; 9 bases fit TRBD2. Near its end, the DNA agrees better with TRBJ2-7, so the J call may be wrong. The CDR3 is 14 residues long. CDR1 is KGHSH and CDR2 is LQKENI in the germline V gene. CDR3 loop: CASSRGGGEYEQYF. The CDR3 coding sequence is TGTGCCAGCTCCCGTGGCGGGGGGGAATACGAGCAGTACTTC.

The chain carries TRBV20-1 and TRBJ2-5; 8 bases align to TRBD1. Trimming took 3 bases from V and 2 from J; bases not matched to a gene: 11. Germline V lookup: CDR1 DFQATT, CDR2 SNEGSKA (reference sequence). This CDR3 spans 16 amino acids. The CDR3 protein is CSASPFPGQDQETQYF. The CDR3 DNA is TGCAGTGCTAGTCCCTTCCCGGGACAGGATCAAGAGACCCAGTACTTC.

V gene TRBV25-1 combines with J gene TRBJ1-4; 10 nucleotides agree with TRBD1. V dropped 3 bases and J dropped 5; count of bases not matched to a gene: 3. The CDR3 runs to 15 residues. Looked up from germline, CDR1 is MGHDK and CDR2 is SYGVNS. CDR3 loop: CASSDPGQGNEKLFF. CDR3 DNA: TGTGCCAGCAGTGACCCGGGACAGGGGAATGAAAAACTGTTTTTT.

The genes are TRBV4-3 and TRBJ1-5, with a tentative D call TRBD1 (6 bases). The germline CDR1 and CDR2 sequences are LGHNA and YSLEER. Between the trimmed V and J ends, which lost 3 bases and 4 bases, there was a span of 16 bases. The CDR3 runs 16 residues. CDR3 sequence: CASSQSTGQRNQPQHF. Here the CDR3 DNA reads TGCGCCAGCAGCCAGTCGACAGGTCAGAGAAATCAGCCCCAGCATTTT.

This clonotype was seen more than once but under ten times. This chain connects TRBV20-1 to TRBJ2-7; 7 positions agree with TRBD2. Losses at the gene ends were 0 bases for V and 8 bases for J; bases not matched to a gene: 10. The CDR3 runs 14 residues. CDR1 and CDR2 from the germline V gene are DFQATT and SNEGSKA (reference sequence). The CDR3 here is CSARDRSVGGKQYF. CDR3 DNA: TGCAGTGCTAGAGATCGTTCGGTGGGGGGGAAGCAGTACTTC.

This clonotype was seen repeatedly, ten times or more. The CDR3 protein is CSARDLVDRRRDGYTF. The CDR3 DNA reads as TGCAGTGCTAGAGATCTCGTGGACAGGCGAAGGGATGGCTACACCTTC. The rearrangement uses TRBV20-1 and TRBJ1-2; 7 bases map to TRBD1. The CDR3 sequence is 16 residues long. J lost 6 bases, V lost 0 bases, and 13 bases had no gene match. Germline CDR1 and CDR2: DFQATT and SNEGSKA (reference sequence).

The V and J genes are TRBV9 and TRBJ2-2; D is uncertain. The CDR3 loop spans 13 amino acids. The ends were cut back, 0 bases at V and 6 bases at J, with 6 bases in the middle. Germline CDR1 SGDLS, CDR2 YYNGEE. The CDR3 loop is CASSVAGSGELFF. The CDR3 nucleotides read TGTGCCAGCAGCGTAGCGGGTTCCGGGGAGCTGTTTTTT.

The V call is TRBV27, the J call TRBJ1-5; TRBD1 might be the D (6 bases). V dropped 5 bases and J dropped 6 bases, with 11 bases sitting between them. Germline V gives CDR1 MNHEY, CDR2 SMNVEV (reference sequence). This CDR3 region has 13 residues. CDR3 nucleotide sequence: TGTGCCAGCAGTCAGGGGCTACTTCAGCCCCAGCATTTT. Translation: CASSQGLLQPQHF.

This clonotype has just a few counts. V and J are TRBV21-1 and TRBJ1-2; the listed D gene, TRBD1, was not tested against the DNA. TRBV21-1 is classified as a pseudogene. The CDR3 sequence is 16 residues long. The CDR3 spells CASSKYGGQGSFGYTF. CDR3 nucleotide sequence: TGTGCCAGCAGCAAATACGGGGGACAGGGGAGTTTTGGCTACACCTTC.

In this sample, this clonotype turned up a few times. The rearrangement links TRBV5-1 to TRBJ2-5, with TRBD1 matching 8 bases. V trimming: 5 bases; J trimming: 5 bases; junction bases outside the gene matches: 5. CDR1 is SGHRS and CDR2 is YFSETQ in the germline V gene. The CDR3 extends over 13 amino acids. The CDR3 DNA is TGCGCCAGCAGTCAGGACAGGGTTGAGACCCAGTACTTC. Encoded protein: CASSQDRVETQYF.

V is TRBV13 and J is TRBJ1-1; 9 nucleotides match TRBD1. Germline V gene data show CDR1 as PRHDT and CDR2 as FYEKMQ (reference sequence). This CDR3 region has 15 residues. The V and J ends lost 6 bases and 3 bases, in that order; junction bases with no gene match: 8. CDR3 amino acids: CASSYRGPMDTEAFF. As DNA, the CDR3 is TGTGCCAGCAGTTACAGGGGGCCTATGGACACTGAAGCTTTCTTT.